These 29 T cell receptor beta chains share one sample of origin, sequenced in a study of T cells in Graves' hyperthyroidism and ophthalmopathy (dated by TCRdb to between 2018 and 2020). Library generation was performed with multiplex PCR. Data came from an Illumina HiSeq 2000. TCR beta CDR3 regions were amplified from RNA transcripts. For the first round of RT-PCR on the TCR CDR3, the HTBI primer set was used together with the Qiagen OneStep RT-PCR kit. The public reads were reanalyzed by TCRdb: fastp trimming at Q25, MiXCR alignment, in-frame beta chains only. Rows with a matching CDR3 protein are joined into one entry that keeps the most common DNA and genes. This sample is represented by approximately 870,000 distinct CDR3 sequences; 38% of them were singletons. Together, the top ten hold around 10% of the sample. The specimen was blood. These receptors were obtained from a man aged 18 to 35 with Graves' hyperthyroidism.

This sequence joins TRBV25-1 and TRBJ1-1; weak D call: TRBD1 (5 bases). CDR1 is MGHDK, CDR2 SYGVNS, per germline. The ends were cut back, 1 base at V and 2 bases at J, with 17 bases in the middle. The CDR3 loop spans 17 amino acids. DNA of the CDR3: TGTGCCAGCAGTGAATCGGCAGGGCCCATGGGAAACACTGAAGCTTTCTTT. It yields the protein CASSESAGPMGNTEAFF.

Remarks on this clonotype: A read error is possible here, since a much larger clone lies one base away. The chain carries TRBV29-1 and TRBJ2-7; TRBD2 agrees at 8 bases. CDR1 SQVTM and CDR2 ANQGSEA come from the germline V gene. The CDR3 spans 13 residues. The ends lost 4 bases at V and 2 bases at J; junction bases unmatched: 4. The CDR3 sequence is CSVGPAGAYEQYF. CDR3 DNA sequence: TGCAGCGTTGGCCCAGCGGGGGCCTACGAGCAGTACTTC.

For this clonotype: With a much larger clone just one base away, this may be a read error. V gene TRBV29-1 combines with J gene TRBJ1-4; 8 bases line up with TRBD1. Germline CDR1 and CDR2: SQVTM and ANQGSEA. The CDR3 extends over 13 amino acids. The CDR3 loop is CIANGQGGEKLFF. CDR3 nucleotides: TGCATCGCCAATGGACAGGGAGGGGAAAAACTGTTTTTT.

The chain carries TRBV7-9 and TRBJ2-1; 9 bases match TRBD1. The V and J ends lost 6 bases and 8 bases, in that order; junction bases with no gene match: 11. The CDR3 length is 15 residues. Germline CDR1 SEHNR, CDR2 FQNEAQ (reference sequence). The CDR3 DNA reads TGTGCCAGCAGACCGAAGGACAGGGGAAGGGATGAGCAGTTCTTC. This encodes CASRPKDRGRDEQFF.

In this sample, this clonotype turned up many times. A read error may produce the germline difference seen at one junction end. This CDR3 is CASSLLPGTEAFF. The DNA of the CDR3 is TGTGCCAGTAGTCTTCTCCCGGGAACCGAAGCTTTCTTT. The chain has TRBV5-1 and TRBJ1-1; no definite D call. From germline, CDR1 is SGHRS and CDR2 YFSETQ. The CDR3 runs 13 residues.

This clonotype was detected ten times or more. This chain connects TRBV10-3 to TRBJ1-2, with 8 positions matching TRBD1. V shed 6 bases and J 8 bases; nucleotides not matched to a gene: 8. The V gene's germline CDR1 is ENHRY and CDR2 SYGVKD. The CDR3 loop spans 13 amino acids. The CDR3 DNA reads as TGTGCCATCAGAACAGGGGGAACGGGAGGCTACACCTTC. This gives the protein CAIRTGGTGGYTF.

The chain recombines TRBV2 with TRBJ1-1; possible D gene TRBD1, 6 bases. The germline CDR1 and CDR2 sequences are SNHLY and FYNNEI. CDR3 size: 13 residues. Trimming removed 8 bases at V and 3 bases at J, with 13 bases between. The CDR3: CASPYREHTEAFF. The CDR3 bases are TGTGCCAGCCCCTACAGGGAACACACTGAAGCTTTCTTT. The entire variable domain, with the rest obtained from reference TRBV2 and TRBJ1-1, is as follows: EPEVTQTPSHQVTQMGQEVILRCVPISNHLYFYWYRQILGQKVEFLVSFYNNEISEKSEIFDDQFSVERPDGSNFTLKIRSTKLEDSAMYFCASPYREHTEAFFGQGTRLTVV.

This clonotype was counted once. The junction departs from germline at one end; a sequencing error may be responsible. The chain is built from TRBV10-2 and TRBJ1-1; no definite D call. CDR3 length: 13 residues. Germline values: CDR1 WSHSY, CDR2 SAAADI. This chain's CDR3 is CASSYHPNTEAFF. The CDR3 DNA reads TGTGCCAGCAGTTACCACCCGAACACTGAAGCTTTCTTT.

This clonotype was observed a single time. CDR3 DNA sequence: TGTGCGGGCAGCTCTCCGGGACGGGAGACCCAGTACTTC. Translation: CAGSSPGRETQYF. The V gene is TRBV7-9, the J gene TRBJ2-5; possibly TRBD1 or TRBD2 for D (5 bases each). The CDR3 is 13 amino acids. Per germline, CDR1 SEHNR and CDR2 FQNEAQ (reference sequence).

As concerns this clonotype: A much larger clone lies one base from this, so it may be a read error. The V call is TRBV5-1, the J call TRBJ2-7; D is possibly TRBD1 or TRBD2 (5 bases each). From germline, CDR1 is SGHRS and CDR2 YFSETQ. The CDR3 sequence is 18 residues long. Trimming took off 0 bases at V and 5 bases at J, with 24 bases between the two ends. The DNA of the CDR3 is TGCGCCAGCAGCTTGGCGGGGACGGATACCGGCCTCCTCAACGAGCAGTACTTC. Translated: CASSLAGTDTGLLNEQYF. The whole variable domain, remainder taken from reference TRBV5-1 and TRBJ2-7, is KAGVTQTPRYLIKTRGQQVTLSCSPISGHRSVSWYQQTPGQGLQFLFEYFSETQRNKGNFPGRFSGRQFSNSRSEMNVSTLELGDSALYLCASSLAGTDTGLLNEQYFGPGTRLTVT.

This sequence joins TRBV6-6 and TRBJ2-6; D is uncertain. The CDR3 contains 16 residues. The V end was cut by 5 bases, the J end by 2 bases, with 13 bases between. Germline lookup yields CDR1 MNHNY and CDR2 SVGAGI (reference sequence). The CDR3 reads CASSRAIGAGANVLTF. The CDR3 nucleotides are TGTGCCAGCAGTCGAGCTATTGGGGCTGGGGCCAACGTCCTGACTTTC.

This clonotype has ten or more counts. This sequence joins TRBV19 and TRBJ2-7, with D possibly being TRBD2 (6 bases). Germline CDR1 reads LNHDA; CDR2 reads SQIVND (reference sequence). CDR3 length equals 15 residues. V was cut by 3 bases and J by 3 bases, with 15 bases left in between. CDR3 residues: CASSIAGTGIYEQYF. The CDR3 region has the DNA TGTGCCAGTAGTATCGCGGGAACGGGTATCTACGAGCAGTACTTC.

Comment on this clonotype: Sequence at one end of the junction differs from germline and may be a read error. The rearrangement links TRBV2 to TRBJ2-5; the match to TRBD2 covers 11 bases. Germline CDR1 reads SNHLY; CDR2 reads FYNNEI. This CDR3 has 13 residues. The CDR3 is CASIAGGQETQYF. CDR3 bases: TGTGCTAGCATAGCGGGAGGGCAAGAGACCCAGTACTTC.

This rearrangement joins TRBV24-1 to TRBJ2-2; D is uncertain. Germline assignment: CDR1 KGHDR and CDR2 SFDVKD. This CDR3 comprises 17 residues. V dropped 7 bases and J dropped 2 bases, with 19 bases sitting between them. The CDR3 loop reads CATSSPRPTLNTGELFF. The CDR3 DNA reads TGTGCCACCAGCTCACCAAGACCGACGTTAAACACCGGGGAGCTGTTTTTT.

This chain joins TRBV11-1 and TRBJ1-1; 8 bases align to TRBD1. Germline V gene sequence: CDR1 SGHAT, CDR2 FQDESV (reference sequence). The J segment lost 6 bases and the V segment lost 6 bases, leaving 12 bases of the junction unmatched. The CDR3 spans 15 residues. CDR3 sequence reads: CASSLSGQGIAEAFF. DNA of the CDR3: TGTGCCAGCAGTTTATCTGGACAGGGTATCGCTGAAGCTTTCTTT.

This clonotype was observed many times. The rearrangement links TRBV10-1 to TRBJ2-2; D is uncertain. This CDR3 region has 12 residues. The germline V and J ends were trimmed by 4 bases and 7 bases, with 7 bases remaining between them. Germline V gives CDR1 WNHNN, CDR2 SYGVQD (reference sequence). The CDR3: CASSVWGGELFF. CDR3 bases: TGCGCCAGCAGTGTTTGGGGCGGGGAGCTGTTTTTT.

V and J are TRBV28 and TRBJ2-5, with 7 bases matching TRBD1. J lost 6 bases, V lost 8 bases, and 18 bases had no gene match. The CDR3 is 16 amino acids. CDR1 is MDHEN and CDR2 is SYDVKM in the germline V gene. The CDR3 sequence is CASVSHRGEGKQTQYF. The CDR3 nucleotides read TGTGCCAGCGTTTCTCACAGGGGAGAGGGCAAGCAGACCCAGTACTTC.

This clonotype was seen repeatedly, ten times or more. The V gene is TRBV9, the J gene TRBJ1-6; no firm D call. CDR1 and CDR2 from the germline V gene are SGDLS and YYNGEE. The CDR3 covers 16 residues. The V end was cut by 3 bases, the J end by 8 bases, with 18 bases between. DNA of the CDR3: TGTGCCAGCAGCGGGCCGGACGTCCGGCGGGATTCACCCCTCCACTTT. Its translation is CASSGPDVRRDSPLHF. Filled out from reference TRBV9 and TRBJ1-6, the complete variable domain reads DSGVTQTPKHLITATGQRVTLRCSPRSGDLSVYWYQQSLDQGLQFLIQYYNGEERAKGNILERFSAQQFPDLHSELNLSSLELGDSALYFCASSGPDVRRDSPLHFGNGTRLTVT.

The chain combines TRBV2 with TRBJ2-7, with D hard to call. There are 13 residues in the CDR3. Per the germline V gene, CDR1 is SNHLY and CDR2 is FYNNEI. Trimming left V 8 bases short and J 1 base short, with 12 bases between. CDR3 nucleotide sequence: TGTGCCAGCCTGGACGTCGGTTCCTACGAGCAGTACTTC. It yields the protein CASLDVGSYEQYF. The variable domain in full, with the rest retrieved from reference TRBV2 and TRBJ2-7, is EPEVTQTPSHQVTQMGQEVILRCVPISNHLYFYWYRQILGQKVEFLVSFYNNEISEKSEIFDDQFSVERPDGSNFTLKIRSTKLEDSAMYFCASLDVGSYEQYFGPGTRLTVT.

This clonotype was picked up many times. The V call is TRBV7-3, the J call TRBJ1-1; the D gene is possibly TRBD1 (5 bases). Trimming took off 0 bases at V and 3 bases at J, with 8 bases between the two ends. Looked up from germline, CDR1 is SGHTA and CDR2 is FQGTGA. CDR3 length: 14 amino acids. The CDR3 DNA follows: TGTGCCAGCAGCTTAACACCGGGGGACACTGAAGCTTTCTTT. It codes for CASSLTPGDTEAFF.

This chain links TRBV6-5 with TRBJ1-1; D unresolved. This CDR3 is built from 14 residues. Germline CDR1 reads MNHEY; CDR2 reads SVGAGI. Deletions cut 2 bases from V and 6 bases from J, with 13 bases between. CDR3 loop: CASSYGPSGPEAFF. DNA for the CDR3: TGTGCCAGCAGTTACGGCCCTTCCGGACCTGAAGCTTTCTTT.

In this sample, this clonotype turned up many times. This sequence joins TRBV7-9 and TRBJ2-5, with a possible D match to TRBD1 (5 bases). V was clipped by 7 bases and J by 4 bases, with 13 bases between them. Germline loops: CDR1 SEHNR, CDR2 FQNEAQ (reference sequence). The CDR3 sequence is 13 residues long. CDR3 region: CASNPTGVETQYF. CDR3 DNA sequence: TGTGCCAGCAACCCAACAGGTGTAGAGACCCAGTACTTC.

This chain uses TRBV7-9 with TRBJ1-1, with 8 bases identical to TRBD1. The trim removed 6 bases at V and 5 bases at J, leaving 11 bases unmatched. In germline, CDR1 is SEHNR, CDR2 FQNEAQ (reference sequence). The length of the CDR3 is 15 residues. Here the CDR3 reads CASSLLDRVRTEAFF. In nucleotides, the CDR3 is TGTGCCAGCAGTTTATTGGACAGGGTAAGGACTGAAGCTTTCTTT. Using reference TRBV7-9 and TRBJ1-1 for the parts outside the CDR3, the full variable domain is DTGVSQNPRHKITKRGQNVTFRCDPISEHNRLYWYRQTLGQGPEFLTYFQNEAQLEKSRLLSDRFSAERPKGSFSTLEIQRTEQGDSAMYLCASSLLDRVRTEAFFGQGTRLTVV.

V gene TRBV7-2 combines with J gene TRBJ1-3; maybe TRBD1 (6 bases). This CDR3 region has 14 residues. V gave up 5 bases and J gave up 8 bases, with 16 bases separating them. CDR1 is SGHTA and CDR2 is FQGNSA in the germline V gene. The CDR3 reads CASSRRGGGYTIYF. CDR3 coding DNA: TGTGCCAGCAGCCGTCGAGGTGGGGGCTACACCATATATTTT.

This clonotype has a count of ten or more. CDR3 coding DNA: TGTGCCAGCAGCCGCGACTACCCCGAACAGTACTTC. It encodes CASSRDYPEQYF. The rearrangement joins TRBV12-3 or TRBV12-4 to TRBJ2-7, with a weak D call TRBD2 (5 bases). The CDR3 consists of 12 residues. The V end lost 6 bases, the J end lost 10 bases, and 16 bases lay between the germline ends.

This clonotype was detected ten times or more. This sequence joins TRBV9 and TRBJ1-6, with D perhaps matching TRBD1 (6 bases). Trimming cost V 4 bases and J 12 bases, with 14 bases left between them. The germline V gene has CDR1 SGDLS and CDR2 YYNGEE. The CDR3 is 13 residues long. Here the CDR3 reads CASSFRTDQPLHF. As DNA, the CDR3 is TGTGCCAGCAGCTTCCGGACAGATCAACCCCTCCACTTT. The full variable domain, completed using reference TRBV9 and TRBJ1-6, is DSGVTQTPKHLITATGQRVTLRCSPRSGDLSVYWYQQSLDQGLQFLIQYYNGEERAKGNILERFSAQQFPDLHSELNLSSLELGDSALYFCASSFRTDQPLHFGNGTRLTVT.

This clonotype has a count of ten or more. This chain uses TRBV19 with TRBJ2-7, with D perhaps TRBD1 or TRBD2 (5 bases each). Germline-derived CDR1 and CDR2 are LNHDA and SQIVND (reference sequence). This CDR3 has 14 residues. Trimming cost V 4 bases and J 0 bases, with 10 bases left between them. CDR3 sequence (DNA): TGTGCCAGTAGTACCTGGGACGGCTCCTACGAGCAGTACTTC. It encodes CASSTWDGSYEQYF.

The V and J genes are TRBV6-5 and TRBJ1-2; D call uncertain. This CDR3 contains 14 residues. V lost 5 bases to trimming and J lost 4 bases, with 14 bases between them. CDR1 is MNHEY, CDR2 SVGAGI, per germline. The CDR3 reads CASSLTTEPYGYTF. The CDR3 bases are TGTGCCAGCAGTCTGACAACGGAGCCCTATGGCTACACCTTC.

There are many counts of this clonotype. The chain combines TRBV7-2 with TRBJ1-1; D gene uncertain. Germline CDR1 and CDR2: SGHTA and FQGNSA. The CDR3 spans 14 residues. V was cut by 1 base and J by 6 bases, with 12 bases left in between. The CDR3 loop reads CASSLEPLASEAFF. The CDR3 DNA follows: TGTGCCAGCAGCTTAGAACCGTTAGCCTCTGAAGCTTTCTTT.